The 16 T cell receptor beta chains presented below share a single source sample, sequenced in a study of blood T cell repertoires in COVID-19. The repertoire was sequenced with immunoSEQ multiplex PCR; TCRdb's copy has only in-frame clones and lacks some. This table holds 120,000 to 150,000 clones, about 85% found once. The sequenced material came from peripheral blood. These receptors came from a human donor in a cohort sampled during active COVID-19.

V is TRBV10-2 and J is TRBJ2-7; 9 bases are a match to TRBD1. After removal of 7 bases from V and 3 bases from J, the junction contained 7 bases not matched to a gene. This CDR3 comprises 14 residues. From germline, CDR1 is WSHSY and CDR2 SAAADI. The CDR3 bases are TGCGCCAGCATACCCGGGACAGGGAGCTACGAGCAGTACTTC. This gives the protein CASIPGTGSYEQYF.

CDR3 sequence: CASSLGLADEAFF. As DNA, the CDR3 is TGTGCCAGCAGCTTAGGTCTGGCCGATGAAGCTTTCTTT. V gene TRBV7-2 combines with J gene TRBJ1-1; no clear D. V gave up 1 base and J gave up 7 bases, with 10 bases separating them. Germline CDR1 is SGHTA and CDR2 is FQGNSA. The CDR3 consists of 13 residues.

This chain joins TRBV6-5 and TRBJ2-7; TRBD1 agrees at 9 bases. Germline lookup yields CDR1 MNHEY and CDR2 SVGAGI. J lost 3 bases, V lost 8 bases, and 11 bases had no gene match. CDR3 length: 15 residues. CDR3 loop: CASLSPSGQGYEQYF. CDR3 in DNA: TGTGCCAGCCTATCCCCATCGGGACAGGGCTACGAGCAGTACTTC.

The rearrangement uses TRBV7-2 and TRBJ2-2, with 11 bases fitting TRBD2. Germline CDR1 is SGHTA and CDR2 is FQGNSA. The CDR3 sequence is 17 residues long. J lost 4 bases, V lost 5 bases, and 9 bases had no gene match. The CDR3 DNA follows: TGTGCCAGCAGCGCAGTAGCGGGGGGGCTTGGCACCGGGGAGCTGTTTTTT. This sequence encodes CASSAVAGGLGTGELFF.

V usage is TRBV5-1 and J usage is TRBJ1-1, with 8 bases fitting TRBD1. The V segment lost 0 bases and the J segment 10 bases; nucleotides outside the gene matches: 11. This CDR3 is 15 amino acids long. The germline V gene encodes CDR1 SGHRS and CDR2 YFSETQ. CDR3 sequence reads: CASSLGPTGGERAFF. The CDR3 coding sequence is TGCGCCAGCAGCTTGGGCCCAACAGGGGGAGAACGAGCTTTCTTT.

On this clone: Since a far larger clone is one base different, this is likely a read error. The V gene is TRBV11-3, the J gene TRBJ2-5; possible D gene TRBD2, 6 bases. The length of the CDR3 is 13 residues. Trimming removed 2 bases from V and 4 bases from J, with 8 bases in between. Germline loops: CDR1 SGHNT, CDR2 YENEEA. The CDR3 reads CASSLNGGETQYF. The CDR3 region has the DNA TGTGCCAGCAGCTTAAACGGGGGAGAGACCCAGTACTTC.

V gene TRBV7-7 combines with J gene TRBJ2-1; TRBD1 matches at 10 bases. The CDR3 is made up of 16 amino acids. V lost 5 bases and J lost 2; bases outside the gene matches: 6. Germline CDR1 and CDR2: SSHAT and FNYEAQ (reference sequence). This CDR3 is CASSATGTGAYNEQFF. The CDR3 nucleotides are TGTGCCAGCAGCGCAACCGGGACAGGGGCCTACAATGAGCAGTTCTTC. The full variable domain, its missing parts supplied by reference TRBV7-7 and TRBJ2-1, is GAGVSQSPRYKVTKRGQDVTLRCDPISSHATLYWYQQALGQGPEFLTYFNYEAQPDKSGLPSDRFSAERPEGSISTLTIQRTEQRDSAMYRCASSATGTGAYNEQFFGPGTRLTVL.

This clone has just one count. V and J are TRBV16 and TRBJ1-1; D is possibly TRBD1 (6 bases). Trimming left V 6 bases short and J 1 base short, with 9 bases between. From germline, CDR1 is KGHSY and CDR2 FQNENV. This CDR3 contains 13 residues. The CDR3 nucleotides are TGTGCCAGCAGTGGGACAACGAACACTGAAGCTTTCTTT. It translates to CASSGTTNTEAFF. The entire variable domain, with the rest obtained from reference TRBV16 and TRBJ1-1, is as follows: GEEVAQTPKHLVRGEGQKAKLYCAPIKGHSYVFWYQQVLKNEFKFLISFQNENVFDETGMPKERFSAKCLPNSPCSLEIQATKLEDSAVYFCASSGTTNTEAFFGQGTRLTVV.

The gene calls are TRBV5-6 and TRBJ1-4, with 8 bases identical to TRBD1. The CDR3 extends over 16 amino acids. Germline V gene lookup returns CDR1 SGHDT and CDR2 YYEEEE. J was trimmed by 4 bases and V by 4 bases; bases with no gene match: 9. Here the CDR3 DNA reads TGTGCCAGCAGCCCGAGCCCAGGGGGCAGTAATGAAAAACTGTTTTTT. Its protein product is CASSPSPGGSNEKLFF.

This clone was counted only a few times. CDR3 nucleotide sequence: TGTGCCAGCAGTCTCCGCTCTGAGGTAAATAGCAATCAGCCCCAGCATTTT. Residues: CASSLRSEVNSNQPQHF. The V and J genes are TRBV6-6 and TRBJ1-5; D is unresolved. The CDR3 runs 17 residues. Deletions cut 5 bases from V and 0 bases from J, with 17 bases between. CDR1 and CDR2 from the germline V gene are MNHNY and SVGAGI (reference sequence).

The rearrangement uses TRBV30 and TRBJ1-2, with TRBD1 identical over 7 bases. The CDR3 extends over 14 amino acids. The germline V gene encodes CDR1 GTSNPN and CDR2 SVGIG (reference sequence). V lost 4 bases, J lost 8 bases, and 13 bases stayed unmatched. Written as DNA, the CDR3 is TGTGCCTGGAACACCGGGACAGTGCCCTGGGGCTACACCTTC. Translating it yields CAWNTGTVPWGYTF.

This chain connects TRBV30 to TRBJ1-6; weak D call: TRBD1 (5 bases). The length of the CDR3 is 16 residues. Trimming cost V 0 bases and J 1 base, with 10 bases left between them. Germline lookup yields CDR1 GTSNPN and CDR2 SVGIG (reference sequence). The CDR3 spells CAWSVRGGSYNSPLHF. DNA for the CDR3: TGTGCCTGGAGTGTACGGGGGGGTTCCTATAATTCACCCCTCCACTTT.

The J gene is TRBJ2-3, the V gene TRBV14, with D perhaps TRBD2 (7 bases). There are 16 residues in the CDR3. In germline, CDR1 is SGHDN, CDR2 FVKESK. V was cut by 4 bases and J by 7 bases, with 21 bases left in between. Here the CDR3 DNA reads TGTGCCAGCAGCCCCATACTAGGCGGGGGCCAGAATACGCAGTATTTT. Protein sequence: CASSPILGGGQNTQYF.

The genes are TRBV3-1 (or the pseudogene TRBV3-2) and TRBJ1-3, with D perhaps TRBD1 (6 bases). Trimming took 1 base from V and 9 from J, leaving 13 bases between them. This CDR3 has 14 residues. Germline CDR1 is LGHDT and CDR2 is YNNKEL (reference sequence). CDR3 sequence reads: CASSQVGAIGTIYF. CDR3 nucleotides: TGTGCCAGCAGCCAAGTGGGGGCCATTGGCACCATATATTTT.

The V gene is TRBV5-1, the J gene TRBJ1-6, with 7 bases matching TRBD1. The CDR3 spans 19 residues. CDR1 is SGHRS and CDR2 is YFSETQ in the germline V gene. The J segment lost 0 bases and the V segment lost 3 bases, leaving 12 bases of the junction unmatched. CDR3 in DNA: TGCGCCAGCAGCTCTGAGACCCGGACAGGCAGCTCCTATAATTCACCCCTCCACTTT. It is translated as CASSSETRTGSSYNSPLHF. Together with reference TRBV5-1 and TRBJ1-6, the CDR3 gives the full variable domain: KAGVTQTPRYLIKTRGQQVTLSCSPISGHRSVSWYQQTPGQGLQFLFEYFSETQRNKGNFPGRFSGRQFSNSRSEMNVSTLELGDSALYLCASSSETRTGSSYNSPLHFGNGTRLTVT.

The rearrangement links TRBV5-1 to TRBJ1-1; unclear D gene. V was cut by 0 bases and J by 1 base, with 10 bases left in between. From germline, CDR1 is SGHRS and CDR2 YFSETQ. The CDR3 has 15 amino acids. The CDR3: CASSLEGRQNTEAFF. The CDR3 DNA reads TGCGCCAGCAGCTTGGAAGGTCGACAGAACACTGAAGCTTTCTTT.